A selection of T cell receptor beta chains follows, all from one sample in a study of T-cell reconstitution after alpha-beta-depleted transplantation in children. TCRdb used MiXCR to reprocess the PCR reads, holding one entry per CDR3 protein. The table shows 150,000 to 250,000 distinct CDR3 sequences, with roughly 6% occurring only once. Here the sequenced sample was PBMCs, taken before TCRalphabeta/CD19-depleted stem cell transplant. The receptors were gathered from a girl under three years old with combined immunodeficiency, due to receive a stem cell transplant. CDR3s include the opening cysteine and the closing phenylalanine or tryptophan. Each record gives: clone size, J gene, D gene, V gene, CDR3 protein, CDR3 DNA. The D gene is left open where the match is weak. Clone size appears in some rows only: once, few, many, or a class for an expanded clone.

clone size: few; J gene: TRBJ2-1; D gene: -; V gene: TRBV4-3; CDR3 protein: CASSQDSRGGHEQFF; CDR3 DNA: TGCGCCAGCAGCCAAGATTCGCGCGGGGGCCATGAGCAGTTCTTC
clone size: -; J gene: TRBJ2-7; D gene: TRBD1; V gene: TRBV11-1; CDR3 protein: CASSSPSPRLTGIYEQYF; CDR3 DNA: TGTGCCAGCAGCTCTCCCTCCCCCCGACTGACAGGGATCTACGAGCAGTACTTC
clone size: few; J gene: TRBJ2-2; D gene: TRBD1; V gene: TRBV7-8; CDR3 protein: CASSPGQGAGSNTGELFF; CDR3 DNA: TGTGCCAGCAGCCCAGGACAGGGAGCGGGCTCGAACACCGGGGAGCTGTTTTTT
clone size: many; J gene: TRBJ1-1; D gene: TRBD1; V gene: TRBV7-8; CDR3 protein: CASSLNRRTGEVQGTEAFF; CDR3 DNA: TGTGCCAGCAGCCTGAACCGGCGGACAGGGGAGGTTCAAGGCACTGAAGCTTTCTTT
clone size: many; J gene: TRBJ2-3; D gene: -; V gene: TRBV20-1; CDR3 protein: CSAHDAREGGTQYF; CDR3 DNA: TGCAGTGCCCACGACGCGAGGGAGGGGGGTACGCAGTATTTT
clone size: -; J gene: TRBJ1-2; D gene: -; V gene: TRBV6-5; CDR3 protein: CASSYEPAGPINYGYTF; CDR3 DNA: TGTGCCAGCAGTTACGAACCGGCGGGACCAATCAACTATGGCTACACCTTC
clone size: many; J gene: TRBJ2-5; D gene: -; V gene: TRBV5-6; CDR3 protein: CASSLAGRTEETQYF; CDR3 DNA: TGTGCCAGCAGCTTGGCGGGACGGACAGAAGAGACCCAGTACTTC
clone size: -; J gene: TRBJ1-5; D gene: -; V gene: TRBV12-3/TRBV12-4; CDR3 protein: CASSPSQGGSQPQHF; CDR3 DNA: TGTGCCAGCAGTCCCTCCCAAGGAGGGAGTCAGCCCCAGCATTTT
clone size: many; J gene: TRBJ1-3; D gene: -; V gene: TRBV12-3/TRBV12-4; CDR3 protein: CASSWGGSPGNTIYF; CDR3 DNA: TGTGCCAGCAGTTGGGGGGGCTCTCCCGGAAACACCATATATTTT
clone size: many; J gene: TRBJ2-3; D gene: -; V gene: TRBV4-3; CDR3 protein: CASSLRIRAPDTQYF; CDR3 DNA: TGCGCCAGCAGCCTTAGGATCAGAGCCCCAGATACGCAGTATTTT
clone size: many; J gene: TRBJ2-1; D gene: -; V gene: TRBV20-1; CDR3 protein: CSARLQGNEQFF; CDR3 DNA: TGCAGTGCTAGGTTACAGGGTAATGAGCAGTTCTTC
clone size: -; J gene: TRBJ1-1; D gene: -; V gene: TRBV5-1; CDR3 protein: CASSFIIQNGGYMNTEAFF; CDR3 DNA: TGCGCCAGCAGCTTTATTATTCAGAATGGAGGATACATGAACACTGAAGCTTTCTTT
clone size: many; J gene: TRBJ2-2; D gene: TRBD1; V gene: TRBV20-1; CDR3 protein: CSAPGQGAFRAGELFF; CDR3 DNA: TGCAGTGCCCCCGGGCAGGGGGCTTTTAGGGCCGGGGAGCTGTTTTTT
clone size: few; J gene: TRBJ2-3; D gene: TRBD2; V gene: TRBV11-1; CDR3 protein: CASSSKHGLAGGRPQDTQYF; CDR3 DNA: TGTGCCAGCAGCTCGAAACATGGACTAGCGGGGGGGCGTCCGCAAGATACGCAGTATTTT
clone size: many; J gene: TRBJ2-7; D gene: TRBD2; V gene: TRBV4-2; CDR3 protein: CASSHTSGDNEQYF; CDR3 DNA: TGTGCCAGCAGCCACACTAGCGGGGACAACGAGCAGTACTTC
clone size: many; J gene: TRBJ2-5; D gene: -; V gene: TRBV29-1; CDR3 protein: CSVEVVGGLAEETQYF; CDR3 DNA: TGCAGCGTTGAAGTAGTAGGGGGTCTAGCGGAAGAGACCCAGTACTTC
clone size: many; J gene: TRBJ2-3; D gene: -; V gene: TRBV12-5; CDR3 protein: CASGEDGEVTDTQYF; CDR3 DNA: TGTGCTAGTGGGGAGGATGGGGAAGTCACAGATACGCAGTATTTT
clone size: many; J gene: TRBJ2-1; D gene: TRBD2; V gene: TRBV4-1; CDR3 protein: CASSQRGLAGGPSNNEQFF; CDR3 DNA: TGCGCCAGCAGCCAAAGGGGACTAGCGGGAGGTCCATCCAACAATGAGCAGTTCTTC
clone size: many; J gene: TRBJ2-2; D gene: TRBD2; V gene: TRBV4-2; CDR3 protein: CASSQVAGTNTGELFF; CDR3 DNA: TGTGCCAGCAGCCAGGTAGCGGGAACGAACACCGGGGAGCTGTTTTTT
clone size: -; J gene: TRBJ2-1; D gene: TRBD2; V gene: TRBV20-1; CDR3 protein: CSASVLAGGDRNEQFF; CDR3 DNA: TGCAGTGCTAGTGTACTAGCGGGGGGCGACCGAAATGAGCAGTTCTTC
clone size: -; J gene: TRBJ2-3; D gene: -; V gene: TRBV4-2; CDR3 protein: CASSQDLGEVKYF; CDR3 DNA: TGTGCCAGCAGCCAAGATCTTGGAGAGGTAAAGTATTTT
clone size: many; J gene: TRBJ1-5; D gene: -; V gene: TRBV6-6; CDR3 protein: CASSYPGLEPQHF; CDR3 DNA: TGTGCCAGCAGTTACCCGGGACTGGAGCCCCAGCATTTT
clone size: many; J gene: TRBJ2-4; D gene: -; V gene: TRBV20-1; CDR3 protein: CSAKRTVKNIQYF; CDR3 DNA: TGCAGTGCCAAAAGGACAGTTAAAAACATTCAGTACTTC
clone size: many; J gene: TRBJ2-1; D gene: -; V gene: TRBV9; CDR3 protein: CASTRDGNEQFF; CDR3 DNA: TGTGCCAGCACCCGGGACGGAAATGAGCAGTTCTTC
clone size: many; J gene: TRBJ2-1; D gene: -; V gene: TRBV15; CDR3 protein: CATTHGGYNEQFF; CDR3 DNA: TGTGCCACCACCCACGGGGGCTACAATGAGCAGTTCTTC
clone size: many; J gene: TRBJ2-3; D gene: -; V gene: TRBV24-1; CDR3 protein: CATSDFPGHTDTQYF; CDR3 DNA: TGTGCCACCAGTGATTTCCCCGGACATACAGATACGCAGTATTTT
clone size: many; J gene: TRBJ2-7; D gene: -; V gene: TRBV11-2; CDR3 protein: CASSFNYYYEQYF; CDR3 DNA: TGTGCCAGCAGCTTCAACTACTACTACGAGCAGTACTTC
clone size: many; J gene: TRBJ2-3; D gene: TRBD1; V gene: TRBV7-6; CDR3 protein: CASQGARTDTQYF; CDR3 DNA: TGTGCCAGTCAGGGGGCGCGAACAGATACGCAGTATTTT
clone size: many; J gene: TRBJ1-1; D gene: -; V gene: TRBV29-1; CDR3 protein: CSVAVGGEAFF; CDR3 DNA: TGCAGCGTTGCTGTCGGGGGTGAAGCTTTCTTT
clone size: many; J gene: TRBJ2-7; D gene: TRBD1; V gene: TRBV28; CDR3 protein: CASRSGTGHEQYF; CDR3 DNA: TGTGCCAGCAGATCCGGGACAGGACACGAGCAGTACTTC
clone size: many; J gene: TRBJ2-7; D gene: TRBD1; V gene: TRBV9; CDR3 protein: CASSVRDREYEQYF; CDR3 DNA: TGTGCCAGCAGCGTTCGGGACAGGGAATACGAGCAGTACTTC
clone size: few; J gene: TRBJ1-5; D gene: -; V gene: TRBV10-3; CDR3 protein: CAISDVGPANQPQHF; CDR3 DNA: TGTGCCATCAGTGATGTGGGGCCTGCCAATCAGCCCCAGCATTTT
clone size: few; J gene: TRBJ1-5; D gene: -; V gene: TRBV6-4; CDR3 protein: CASSDHPQNTRSNQPQHF; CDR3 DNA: TGTGCCAGCAGTGACCACCCCCAGAACACACGGAGCAATCAGCCCCAGCATTTT
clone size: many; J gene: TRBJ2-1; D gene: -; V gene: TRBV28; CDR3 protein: CASSLWWERSSYNEQFF; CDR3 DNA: TGTGCCAGCAGTTTATGGTGGGAGCGGAGCTCCTACAATGAGCAGTTCTTC
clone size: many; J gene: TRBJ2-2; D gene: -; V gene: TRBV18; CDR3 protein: CASSRQGGAGELFF; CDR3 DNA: TGTGCCAGCTCACGCCAGGGAGGAGCCGGGGAGCTGTTTTTT
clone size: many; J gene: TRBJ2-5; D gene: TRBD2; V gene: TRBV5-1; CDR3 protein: CASSLGWTSRSETQYF; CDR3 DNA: TGCGCCAGCAGCTTAGGCTGGACTAGTCGGTCCGAGACCCAGTACTTC
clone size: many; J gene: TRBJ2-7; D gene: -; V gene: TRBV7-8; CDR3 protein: CASSLVGIRGAPYEQYF; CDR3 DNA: TGTGCCAGCAGCTTAGTAGGGATACGGGGAGCCCCCTACGAGCAGTACTTC
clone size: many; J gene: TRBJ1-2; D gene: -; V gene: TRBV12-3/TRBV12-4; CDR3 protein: CASTPRRGYGYTF; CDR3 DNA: TGTGCCAGCACCCCTCGGAGGGGCTATGGCTACACCTTC
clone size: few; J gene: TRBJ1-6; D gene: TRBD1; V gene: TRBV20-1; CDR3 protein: CSATDRAYNSPLHF; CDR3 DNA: TGCAGTGCCACGGACAGGGCCTATAATTCACCCCTCCACTTT
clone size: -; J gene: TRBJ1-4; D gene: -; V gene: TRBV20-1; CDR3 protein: CSAPDGGNEKLFF; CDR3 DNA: TGCAGTGCCCCGGACGGTGGAAATGAAAAACTGTTTTTT
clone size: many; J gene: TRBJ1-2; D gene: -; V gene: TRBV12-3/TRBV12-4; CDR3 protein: CASSLPGGSYTF; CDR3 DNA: TGTGCCAGCAGTTTACCCGGGGGCAGCTACACCTTC
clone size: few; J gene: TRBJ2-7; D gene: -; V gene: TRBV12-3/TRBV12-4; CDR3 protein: CASSLAGLDYEQYF; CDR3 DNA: TGTGCCAGCAGTTTGGCAGGCCTCGACTACGAGCAGTACTTC